The source of this T cell receptor beta chain is a study of T-cell reconstitution after alpha-beta-depleted transplantation in children. Library preparation (for TCRbeta) was performed with unique molecular identifiers. TCRdb redid the calling of the PCR reads with MiXCR, one entry per CDR3 protein. Of 500,000 or so distinct CDR3 sequences in the sample, about 33% are singletons; the top ten hold approximately 2.3%. This clonotype was seen a single time. Losses at the gene ends were 4 bases for V and 7 bases for J; bases not matched to a gene: 3. The CDR3 is made up of 12 amino acids. Germline V CDR1 and CDR2: SQVTM, ANQGSEA.

The sequence was obtained from a human donor who donated a stem cell graft to a child with aplastic anemia. The gene calls are TRBV29-1 and TRBJ1-4; 7 bases fit TRBD1. Source: PBMCs from the stem cell graft donor, taken from the stem cell graft. The CDR3: CSVAGGSEKLFF. The CDR3 DNA reads TGCAGCGTTGCAGGGGGGAGTGAAAAACTGTTTTTT.